This T cell receptor (beta chain) came from a study of pediatric ulcerative colitis. Study summary: Over five patients showed pancolitis and two showed left-sided colitis.

The CDR3 spans 15 residues. Per the germline V gene, CDR1 is LNHDA and CDR2 is SQIVND (reference sequence). V was shortened by 3 bases and J by 5 bases, with 16 bases between the two germline ends. The method was immunoSEQ multiplex PCR; TCRdb's version includes in-frame clones alone and lacks a portion of them. The sample includes more than 15,000 clones, just under 75% of them seen just once. The rectum was sampled with one to two pinch biopsies at colonoscopy. This clone came up once. Its antigen is not known. General study points: No controls had the two rectal clonotypes shared by ulcerative colitis patients.

The receptor comes from a girl between 10 and 17 years old with moderate ulcerative colitis. The material sequenced was gut tissue. The chain recombines TRBV19 with TRBJ1-1; D is perhaps TRBD1 (5 bases). CDR3 amino acids: CASSISGAGWTEAFF. DNA for the CDR3: TGTGCCAGTAGTATTTCTGGGGCAGGGTGGACTGAAGCTTTCTTT.